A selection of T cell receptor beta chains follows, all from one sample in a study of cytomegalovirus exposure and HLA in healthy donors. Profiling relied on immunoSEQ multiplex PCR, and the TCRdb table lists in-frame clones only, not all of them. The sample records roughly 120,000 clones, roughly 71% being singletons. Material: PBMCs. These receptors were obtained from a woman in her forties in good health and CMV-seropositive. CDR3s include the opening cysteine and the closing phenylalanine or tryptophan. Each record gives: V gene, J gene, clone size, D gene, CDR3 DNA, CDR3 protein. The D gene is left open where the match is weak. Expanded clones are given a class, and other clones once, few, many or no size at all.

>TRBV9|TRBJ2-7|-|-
TGTGCCAGCAGCCCTGAGGGGACACGCCTCTACGAGCAGTACTTC
CASSPEGTRLYEQYF
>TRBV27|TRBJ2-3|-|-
TGTGCCAGCAGTTTCGACAAAAGCACAGATACGCAGTATTTT
CASSFDKSTDTQYF
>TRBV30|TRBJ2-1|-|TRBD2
TGTGCCTGGAGTGTAATCCGGACTAGCGGGGGGTTCAATGAGCAGTTCTTC
CAWSVIRTSGGFNEQFF
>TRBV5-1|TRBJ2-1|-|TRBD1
TGCGCCAGCAGCTTTGACAGGGGATCCTACAATGAGCAGTTCTTC
CASSFDRGSYNEQFF
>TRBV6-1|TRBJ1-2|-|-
TGTGCCAGCATCGGGGGGCATAACACCTTC
CASIGGHNTF
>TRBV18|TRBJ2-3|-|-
TGTGCCAGCAGAGAGCCCACAGATACGCAGTATTTT
CASREPTDTQYF
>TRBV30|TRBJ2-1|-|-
TGTGCCTGGAGTGTGACTACCGAGCAGTTCTTC
CAWSVTTEQFF
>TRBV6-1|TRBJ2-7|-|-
TGTGCCAGCGGAAACAGGGTTGGCGAGCAGTACTTC
CASGNRVGEQYF
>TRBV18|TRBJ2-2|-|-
TGTGCCAGCTCACCCGCAATGAGCACCGGGGAGCTGTTTTTT
CASSPAMSTGELFF
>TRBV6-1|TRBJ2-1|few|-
TGTGCCAGCAGCCCGGGGTACAATGAGCAGTTCTTC
CASSPGYNEQFF
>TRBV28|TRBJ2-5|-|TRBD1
TGTGCCAGCAGTTTATCGACAGGGGCCGATAGGGAGACCCAGTACTTC
CASSLSTGADRETQYF
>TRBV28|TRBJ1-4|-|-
TGTGCCAGCAGTTCCCAAACTCGAAACACGGGAGGGAGAGCTAATGAAAAACTGTTTTTT
CASSSQTRNTGGRANEKLFF
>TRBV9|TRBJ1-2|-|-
TGTGCCAGCAGCGTAGCCCAAACTCGGGGTAACTATGGCTACACCTTC
CASSVAQTRGNYGYTF
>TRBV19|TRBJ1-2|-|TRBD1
TGTGCCAGTAGTGGGCACCGGGACAGTTATGGCTACACCTTC
CASSGHRDSYGYTF
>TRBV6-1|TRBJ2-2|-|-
TGTGCCAGCAGTATTCCTACAGCGGCCGGGGAGCTGTTTTTT
CASSIPTAAGELFF
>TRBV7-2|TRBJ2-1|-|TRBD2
TGTGCCAGCAGACTAGCGGGAGACAGGAATGAGCAGTTCTTC
CASRLAGDRNEQFF
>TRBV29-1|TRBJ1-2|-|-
TGCAGCGTTGGTCTTGGGGGGGTTGGCTATGGCTACACCTTC
CSVGLGGVGYGYTF
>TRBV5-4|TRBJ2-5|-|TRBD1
TGTGCCAGCAGCTTGGGGGGACAGGGATTAGGGACCCAGTACTTC
CASSLGGQGLGTQYF
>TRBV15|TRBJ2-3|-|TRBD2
TGTGCCACCAGCGAGACCGGGACTATTGGCACAGATACGCAGTATTTT
CATSETGTIGTDTQYF
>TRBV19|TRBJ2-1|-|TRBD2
TGTGCCAGCACGCCCGGGACTAGCGGGAGTAATGAGCAGTTCTTC
CASTPGTSGSNEQFF
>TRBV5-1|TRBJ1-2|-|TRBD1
TGCGCCAGCAGCCTAACGGAACGGGACAGGCTCGCATGTACCTTC
CASSLTERDRLACTF
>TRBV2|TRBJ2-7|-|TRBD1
TGTGCCAGAATGCCGACAGGGGTGAACGAAGAGCAGTACTTC
CARMPTGVNEEQYF
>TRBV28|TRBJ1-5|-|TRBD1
TGTGCCAGCAGTCTAGGGGGCAGGGGCAATCAGCCCCAGCATTTT
CASSLGGRGNQPQHF
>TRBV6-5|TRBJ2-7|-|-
TGTGCCAGCAGTTCCCACAGGGCTGTCTACGAGCAGTACTTC
CASSSHRAVYEQYF
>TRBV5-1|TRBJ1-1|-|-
TGCGCCAGCAGCTTGGAAGGGGGGAACACTGAAGCTTTCTTT
CASSLEGGNTEAFF
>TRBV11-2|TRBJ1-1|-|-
TGTGCCAGCAGCGCCAGGGCCGTGGGGGGTGACACTGAAGCTTTCTTT
CASSARAVGGDTEAFF
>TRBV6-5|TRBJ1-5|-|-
TGTGCCAGCAGTGCTTCGCCGGGGGGAAATCAGCCCCAGCATTTT
CASSASPGGNQPQHF